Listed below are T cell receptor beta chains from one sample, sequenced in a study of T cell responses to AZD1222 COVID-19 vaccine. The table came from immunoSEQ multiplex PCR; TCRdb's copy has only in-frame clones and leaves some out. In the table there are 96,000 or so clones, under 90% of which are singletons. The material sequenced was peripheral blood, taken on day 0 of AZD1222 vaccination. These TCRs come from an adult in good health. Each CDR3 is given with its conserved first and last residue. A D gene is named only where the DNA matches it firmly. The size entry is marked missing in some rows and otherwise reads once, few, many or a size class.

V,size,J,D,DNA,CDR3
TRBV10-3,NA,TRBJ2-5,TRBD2,TGTGCCATCGGGCGGACTAGCGGGCAGGAAGAGACCCAGTACTTC,CAIGRTSGQEETQYF
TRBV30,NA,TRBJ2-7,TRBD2,TGTGCCCAAGATGTGGGACTAGCGGGACTAAAAACTCCCTACGAGCAGTACTTC,CAQDVGLAGLKTPYEQYF
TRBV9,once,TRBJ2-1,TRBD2,TGTGCCAGCAGCCCGAGGGGTAGCGGGAGTTACAATGAGCAGTTCTTC,CASSPRGSGSYNEQFF
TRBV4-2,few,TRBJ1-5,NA,TGTGCCAGCAGCCAAGCGTCGGGCCAGGATCACAGCTCCCAGCATTTT,CASSQASGQDHSSQHF
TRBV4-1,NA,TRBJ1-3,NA,TGCGCCAGCAGCCAAGGAATTCGGCAGAAGTCGCCTTTGACTGGAAACACCATATATTTT,CASSQGIRQKSPLTGNTIYF
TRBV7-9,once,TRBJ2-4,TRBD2,TGTGCCAGCGATAGCGGGAGGGACGAAAACATTCAGTACTTC,CASDSGRDENIQYF
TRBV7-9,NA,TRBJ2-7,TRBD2,TGTGCCAGCAGCCCCCGGGGGAGGGGCGAGAACGAGCAGTACTTC,CASSPRGRGENEQYF
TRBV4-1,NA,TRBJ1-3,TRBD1,TGCGCCAGCAGCCAGAGAGGACAGGCACTTGGAAACACCATATATTTT,CASSQRGQALGNTIYF
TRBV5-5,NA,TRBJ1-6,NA,TGTGCCAGCAGCTTGGATCAGGCTGGGAATTCACCCCTCCACTTT,CASSLDQAGNSPLHF
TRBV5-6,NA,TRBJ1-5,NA,TGTGCCAGCAGCTTGGGGTTCAGGGGCAATCAGCCCCAGCATTTT,CASSLGFRGNQPQHF
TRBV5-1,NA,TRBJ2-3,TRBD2,TGCGCCAGCAGTCACCAGACGCCGACTAGCGGGAGGGCCAGAGGTGTAGATACGCAGTATTTT,CASSHQTPTSGRARGVDTQYF
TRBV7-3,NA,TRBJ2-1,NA,TGTGCCAGCAGGAGACCGACAGTGGGGCGTGCCAATGAGCAGTTCTTC,CASRRPTVGRANEQFF
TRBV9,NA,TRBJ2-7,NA,TGTGCCCAGCCGGAGTGCCCCTACGAGCAGTACTTC,CAQPECPYEQYF
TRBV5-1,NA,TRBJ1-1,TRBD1,TGCGCCAGCAGCAGGGACAGGGTAGATGAAGCTTTCTTT,CASSRDRVDEAFF
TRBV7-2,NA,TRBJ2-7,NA,TGTGCCAGCAGCTTAGCCCACGGGGCATCCGAGCAGTACTTC,CASSLAHGASEQYF
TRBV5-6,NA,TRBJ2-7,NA,TGTGCCAGCGGAGTCATAGGGGGATCCTACGAGCAGTACTTC,CASGVIGGSYEQYF
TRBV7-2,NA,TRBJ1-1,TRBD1,TGTGCCAGCAAGGGACAGGGGTTCACTGAAGCTTTCTTT,CASKGQGFTEAFF
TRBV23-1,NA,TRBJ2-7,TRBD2,TGCGCCAGCAGTCAACGAGCGGGATACGAGCAGTACTTC,CASSQRAGYEQYF
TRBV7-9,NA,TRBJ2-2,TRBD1,TGTGCCAGCAGCGGGCGGGACAGGGAAACGCTTTCTGGTGGGGAGCTGTTTTTT,CASSGRDRETLSGGELFF
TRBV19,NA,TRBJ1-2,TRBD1,TGTGCCAGTAGATCCGGGACAGGGGGATCTAACTATGGCTACACCTTC,CASRSGTGGSNYGYTF
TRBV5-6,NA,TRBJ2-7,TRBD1,TGTGCCAGCAGCTTCGACACCGGGACAGTCTCCTACGAGCAGTACTTC,CASSFDTGTVSYEQYF
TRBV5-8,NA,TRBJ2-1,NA,TGTGCCAGCATCAACACCCTAGGGTCCAATGAGCAGTTCTTC,CASINTLGSNEQFF
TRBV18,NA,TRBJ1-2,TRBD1,TGTGCCAGCTCACCGTTGGACAAGGGGGCCCGAAACACCTTC,CASSPLDKGARNTF
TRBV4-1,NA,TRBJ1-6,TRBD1,TGCGCCAGCAGCCAAGAGGGCAGGGGGTTAGGTTCACCCCTCCACTTT,CASSQEGRGLGSPLHF
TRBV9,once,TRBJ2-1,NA,TGTGCCAGCAGCGTAGGGTTGGGTGAGCAGTTCTTC,CASSVGLGEQFF
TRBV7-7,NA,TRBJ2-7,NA,TGTGCTAGCAGCTTAGGGGTACAGTCCTACGAGCAGTACTTC,CASSLGVQSYEQYF
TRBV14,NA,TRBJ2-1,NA,TGTGCCAGCAGCCAAGATGAAAGCCTGGTCAATGAGCAGTTCTTC,CASSQDESLVNEQFF
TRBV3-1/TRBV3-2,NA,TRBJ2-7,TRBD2,TGTGCCAGCAGCCAAGATCTACTAGCGGGAGAGTACGAGCAGTACTTC,CASSQDLLAGEYEQYF
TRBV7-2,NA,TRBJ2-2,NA,TGTGCCACCAGGCCCCCAGGGGTGTATACCGGGGAGCTGTTTTTT,CATRPPGVYTGELFF
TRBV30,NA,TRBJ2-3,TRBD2,TGTGCCTGGAGCGCGGGAGGCCGTTACACAGATACGCAGTATTTT,CAWSAGGRYTDTQYF
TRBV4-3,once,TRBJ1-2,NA,TGCGCCAGCAGCCAAGTTGGCAGGAGATATGGCTACACCTTC,CASSQVGRRYGYTF
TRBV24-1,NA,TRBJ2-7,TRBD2,TGTGCCACCAGTGAACGGACTAGCGGGAGGCCCGACGAGCAGTACTTC,CATSERTSGRPDEQYF
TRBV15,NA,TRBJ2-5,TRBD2,TGTGCCACCAGCCTAGCGGGCCAAGAGACCCAGTACTTC,CATSLAGQETQYF
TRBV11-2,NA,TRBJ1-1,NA,TGTGCCAGCAGCTTAGAGATCGGGAGAGGAACTGAAGCTTTCTTT,CASSLEIGRGTEAFF
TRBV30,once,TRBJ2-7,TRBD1,TGTGCCTGGAGTCGGGCAGGGGGCGCCTACGAGCAGTACTTC,CAWSRAGGAYEQYF
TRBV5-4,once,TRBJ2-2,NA,TGTGCCAGCAGCCCGAAACGCGGCGGGACAGTGGGCACCGGGGAGCTGTTTTTT,CASSPKRGGTVGTGELFF
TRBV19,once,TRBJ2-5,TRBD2,TGTGCCAGTAGTCCTCGGGGGGGGTTAGTGGAGACCCAGTACTTC,CASSPRGGLVETQYF
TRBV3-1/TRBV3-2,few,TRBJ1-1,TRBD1,TGTGCCAGCAGCCCACCACAGGGGGCGGGAATGTACAACACTGAAGCTTTCTTT,CASSPPQGAGMYNTEAFF
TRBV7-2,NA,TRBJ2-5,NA,TGTGCCAGCAGCTTAGGGGGCTTAATGGAGACCCAGTACTTC,CASSLGGLMETQYF
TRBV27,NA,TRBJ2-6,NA,TGTGCCAGCAAAGGGGGTTCCTGGTCTGGGGCCAACGTCCTGACTTTC,CASKGGSWSGANVLTF
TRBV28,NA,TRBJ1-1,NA,TGTGCCAGCAGTTTATTAGGACAGAACACTGAAGCTTTCTTT,CASSLLGQNTEAFF
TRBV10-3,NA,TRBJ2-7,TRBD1,TGTGCCATCAGTGGAGGAGACAGGGGCTCCTACGAGCAGTACTTC,CAISGGDRGSYEQYF
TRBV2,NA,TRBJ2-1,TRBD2,TGTGCCAGCAGAAAACTAGCGGGAGGGCCCGGTGAGCAGTTCTTC,CASRKLAGGPGEQFF
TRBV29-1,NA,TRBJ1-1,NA,TGTAGCGTTGAACCCGACGGTCGAGCCCCTGGGACTGAAGCTTTCTTT,CSVEPDGRAPGTEAFF
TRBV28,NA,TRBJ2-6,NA,TGTGCCAGCAGCCCCCCCTTGGCCAACGTCCTGACTTTC,CASSPPLANVLTF
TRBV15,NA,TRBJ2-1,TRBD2,TGTGCCACCAGCAGGGGGGAGGGGTCGGGTGAGCAGTTCTTC,CATSRGEGSGEQFF
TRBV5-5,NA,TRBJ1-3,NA,TGTGCCAGCAGCACGGGCCTCTCTGGAAACACCATATATTTT,CASSTGLSGNTIYF
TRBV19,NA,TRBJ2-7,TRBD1,TGTGCCAGTAGCCAGGGACAGGGGTTGTTCTCCTACGAGCAGTACTTC,CASSQGQGLFSYEQYF
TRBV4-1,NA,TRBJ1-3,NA,TGCGCCAGCAGCCAAGCCAACGGGCAGGGCGAAGGAAACACCATATATTTT,CASSQANGQGEGNTIYF
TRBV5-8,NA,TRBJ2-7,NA,TGTGCCAGCAGCTTGGCCGGGAATTTCCGCGAGCAGTACTTC,CASSLAGNFREQYF
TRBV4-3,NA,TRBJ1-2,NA,TGCGCCAGCAGCCAAGTACCGGGGGGGGGCTACACCTTC,CASSQVPGGGYTF
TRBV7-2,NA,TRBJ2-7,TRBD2,TGTGCCAGCAGCTTAGGGCGGGAGGGCCTCTACGAGCAGTACTTC,CASSLGREGLYEQYF
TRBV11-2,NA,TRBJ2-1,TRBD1,TGTGCCAGCAGCTTAGATGGCAGGGGGCCCTACAATGAGCAGTTCTTC,CASSLDGRGPYNEQFF
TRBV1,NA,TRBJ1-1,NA,TGCACCAGCAGCCAAGATATCCATGAAGCTTTCTTT,CTSSQDIHEAFF
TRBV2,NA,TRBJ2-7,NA,TGTGCCAGCAGATTCGGTGGCAGGGGAAGGGACGAGCAGTACTTC,CASRFGGRGRDEQYF
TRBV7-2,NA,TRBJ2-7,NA,TGTGCCAGCAGCCCGGGAAGGCGGAATGCCTACGAGCAGTACTTC,CASSPGRRNAYEQYF
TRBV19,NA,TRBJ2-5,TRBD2,TGTGCCAGTAGTTCTAGCGGGAGGCCGTTGACCCAGTACTTC,CASSSSGRPLTQYF
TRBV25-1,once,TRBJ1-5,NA,TGTGCCAGCAGTGAACCGACAACAAATCAGCCCCAGCATTTT,CASSEPTTNQPQHF
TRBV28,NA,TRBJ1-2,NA,TGTGCCAGCAACCTGAGGGGTATCGGCTACACCTTC,CASNLRGIGYTF